This T cell receptor (beta chain) comes out of a study of shared clonotypes between healthy human individuals. Donors were Caucasian adults residing in Nashville, Tennessee, USA. A CD45RA+ naive subset and a CD45RA-negative memory subset were split from CD4+ cells. With respect to this clone: Antigen unknown.

Generated by immunoSEQ multiplex PCR, the TCRdb table keeps only in-frame clones and is missing some. The data contain about 2 million clones, 95% of them singletons. The length of the CDR3 is 14 residues. With V trimmed by 3 bases and J by 8 bases, 9 bases remained unmatched. Germline CDR1 and CDR2: SGHDT and YYEEEE. Study-wide results and caveats: The naive CD4 repertoires of a few donors were compared, and around 4.7% of clonotypes were shared. Generally, naive subsets came out with larger estimated richness than memory subsets.

The sequencing sample was made of naive CD4+ T cells sorted from blood. Described subset: CD45RA+ positively selected. The rearrangement joins TRBV5-6 to TRBJ1-2; 8 bases agree with TRBD1. The receptor was isolated from a man younger than 35 in good health. CDR3 sequence: CASSWRTGKGGYTF. The CDR3 DNA is TGTGCCAGCAGCTGGAGGACAGGGAAGGGAGGCTACACCTTC. Full variable domain (outside the CDR3, taken from reference TRBV5-6 and TRBJ1-2): DAGVTQSPTHLIKTRGQQVTLRCSPKSGHDTVSWYQQALGQGPQFIFQYYEEEERQRGNFPDRFSGHQFPNYSSELNVNALLLGDSALYLCASSWRTGKGGYTFGSGTRLTVV.